The clone carrying this TCR beta chain was counted between two and nine times. The source of the sample is a study of T cells in Graves' hyperthyroidism and ophthalmopathy. RNA transcripts provided the source from which TCR beta CDR3 regions were amplified. HTBI primers were the set used in a first-round RT-PCR of the TCR CDR3. TCRdb re-called the multiplex PCR reads with MiXCR, one entry per CDR3 protein. This table has about 770,000 distinct CDR3 sequences, approximately 18% appearing once. This receptor was taken from a woman aged 45-60 years with Graves' hyperthyroidism that later progressed to Graves' ophthalmopathy. The sequenced material came from blood.

CDR3 residues: CASSLRKGQTNYGYTF. The CDR3 DNA is TGTGCCAGCAGCTTACGCAAGGGGCAGACTAACTATGGCTACACCTTC. The rearrangement uses TRBV7-2 and TRBJ1-2, with D perhaps TRBD1 (5 bases). V gave up 2 bases and J gave up 0 bases, with 13 bases separating them. Germline V gene lookup returns CDR1 SGHTA and CDR2 FQGNSA. The CDR3 is 16 residues long.